The clone carrying this TCR beta chain came up a few times. The target antigen is unknown. After removal of 9 bases from V and 7 bases from J, the junction contained 15 bases not matched to a gene. CDR1 and CDR2 from the germline V gene are LNHDA and SQIVND (reference sequence). The CDR3 contains 15 residues. The data stem from a study of early T cells in non-severe SARS-CoV-2 infection. As for the study in general: The chains were unpaired, and the sequenced material was bulk RNA from unsorted whole blood. Study findings and constraints: Anti-spike CD8 specificities were favored by VDJdb matching, whose results missed private and CD4 specificities.

Individual cDNA molecules received unique molecular identifiers. TCRdb re-called the 5' RACE reads through MiXCR, storing one row per CDR3 protein. Counted here are 50,000 to 65,000 distinct CDR3 sequences, approximately 11% occurring once; the ten biggest clones make up roughly 3%. The source material was whole blood, sampled at baseline. The chain couples TRBV19 to TRBJ1-5, with 7 bases fitting TRBD1. This TCR was sampled from an adult who was a healthcare worker with PCR-confirmed SARS-CoV-2 infection or an uninfected control (not recorded which). CDR3 sequence (DNA): TGTGCCAGCGCTCCCCCCGACAGGGTCGAGCAGCCCCAGCATTTT. Translation: CASAPPDRVEQPQHF.